This T cell receptor (beta chain) stems from a study of shared clonotypes between healthy human individuals (dated by TCRdb to 2020 to 2022). The study in broad terms: Three men and two women, aged 18 to 49 years, made up the cohort. To estimate repertoire size and how much clonotypes are shared between individuals, the study performed deep sequencing of blood TCR repertoires from roughly five healthy adults. To increase sequencing depth and limit assay-specific biases, different laboratories used diverse techniques to prepare libraries and sequence TCR repertoires. Each donor's leukapheresis produced roughly between roughly 0.85 and 9.5 billion PBMCs. What the authors observed across the whole study: Pairwise subsampling led to the expectation that sequencing depth would affect the degree of clonotype sharing among donors. Sampling was limited to blood, and TCR repertoires in tissue likely differ from TCR repertoires in blood. The genetic and exposure-history diversity represented was limited by the small number of donors.

TCR CDR3 regions were amplified from genomic DNA by multiplex PCR using the deep immunoSEQ assay. Genomic DNA extracted from each cell subset was distributed evenly over all wells of several immunoSEQ 96-well plates, and each plate served as one replicate. Each replicate PCR for unsorted PBMC received approximately 300 ng genomic DNA, equal to about 30,000 T cell genomes. Ten immunoSEQ deep assay plates were used to sequence unsorted PBMC genomic DNA. Purified libraries were measured with a Qubit 3.0 fluorometer, size-checked on a Bioanalyzer 2100, and measured again with the KAPA Library Quantification kit. Every immunoSEQ 96-well plate was sequenced on a dedicated single-read 150-cycle Illumina NextSeq 550 flow cell. Concerning the study's data processing: The immunoSEQ output contained only junctional sequences without quality scores, so filtering could not match that applied to full-length reads. To assign V/J genes and CDR3, sequences were annotated using PyIR, a Python wrapper for IgBLAST v1.9, with IMGT germline references. Reads with weak V/J assignments (E-value above 1e-6), missing CDR3, stop codons, out-of-frame junctions, or ambiguous translated residues were removed. A V3J clonotype was defined by an identical inferred V gene, J gene, and CDR3 amino acid sequence. The percentage overlap between two repertoires was calculated by dividing the number of shared unique clonotypes by the size of the smaller repertoire. Three approaches were used to assess repertoire richness: RTK rarefaction, the Chao1 estimator, and Recon v2.1 estimates of unobserved clonotypes. In TCRdb, the immuneACCESS table is reduced to in-frame sequences with V and J assigned. These tables do not hold every clone; where another copy was compared, an unresolved V gene accounts for under half, and the others remain unexplained. The DNA gave D and trimming, while V, J and clone size come from that table. The sample profile shows a few hundred thousand clones; around 80% of them were found once. 12% of the sample lies in the top ten.

As for this clone: The antigen this receptor binds is unknown. There are no base qualities to consult, and no much larger clone falls within one base.

The junction carries 8 bases between V and J, which are trimmed by 6 bases and 3 bases respectively. Via the germline V gene, CDR1 is SGHDN and CDR2 FVKESK. Including the terminal cysteine and phenylalanine, the CDR3 comprises 12 residues. Only the CDR3 portion is preserved as DNA: 36 bases, with reading frame beginning at the first base. Donors were healthy HIV-negative adults with no recently reported acute infections or vaccinations. Every donor was a Caucasian adult living in Nashville, Tennessee, USA. For unsorted samples, roughly 90 million PBMCs were counted, and genomic DNA was extracted using the QIAamp DNA Blood Mini kit. Blood was obtained by leukapheresis, after which PBMCs were separated by Ficoll-Histopaque density gradient centrifugation and cryopreserved in liquid nitrogen vapor phase.

The chain is encoded by TRBV14 joined to TRBJ1-1; a weak D assignment points to TRBD1 (5 bases agree). The receptor's source is a woman aged 40 to 50 in good health. Some clones in this sample may be carry-over from other donors' samples. Sequencing was carried out using PBMCs. The encoded CDR3 is CASRKGDTEAFF. The sequence in DNA is TGTGCCAGCAGGAAAGGGGACACTGAAGCTTTCTTT.